This TCR beta chain is from a study of control samples from healthy donors and cancer patients. TCRdb's copy holds only in-frame clones and misses some; the assay was immunoSEQ multiplex PCR. This table holds under 150,000 clones, about 93% found once. The CDR3 length is 15 residues. Trimming left V 4 bases short and J 8 bases short, with 19 bases between. Germline loops: CDR1 SGHRS, CDR2 YFSETQ. The receptor comes from a man aged 30-40 years in good health. What was sequenced was blood. V and J are TRBV5-1 and TRBJ2-1; D possibly matches TRBD1 or TRBD2 (6 bases each). The CDR3 loop is CASSGGRGDGDEQFF. In DNA form, the CDR3 reads TGCGCCAGCAGCGGGGGGCGAGGGGATGGGGATGAGCAGTTCTTC.